This T cell receptor (beta chain) was retrieved from a study of T cells in localized non-small cell lung cancer. This clone turned up a few times. Profiling relied on immunoSEQ multiplex PCR, and the TCRdb table lists in-frame clones only, not all of them. In the table there are under 70,000 clones, roughly 85% of which are singletons. This CDR3 is 15 amino acids long. V was clipped by 10 bases and J by 0 bases, with 16 bases between them. Germline loops: CDR1 MDHEN, CDR2 SYDVKM. This clonotype was sampled from a woman aged 35-70 years with stage I lung adenocarcinoma. The input for sequencing was peripheral blood, taken before any cancer treatment. This chain joins TRBV28 and TRBJ1-5; D remains ambiguous. DNA of the CDR3: TGTGCCACCCACTTGGGGATCTATAGCAATCAGCCCCAGCATTTT. Its translation: CATHLGIYSNQPQHF.